Listed below are T cell receptor beta chains from one sample, sequenced in a study of control samples from healthy donors and cancer patients. Using immunoSEQ multiplex PCR, the repertoire was profiled, and TCRdb retains in-frame clones only, with some absent. The table records about 71,000 clones, approximately 89% of them present only once. The material sequenced was PBMCs. These receptors were collected from a man aged 55 to 70 with lung cancer. Each CDR3 is given with its conserved first and last residue. A D gene is named only where the DNA matches it firmly. Size is stated for part of the rows, as once, few or many counts, or as a class when the clone is expanded.

TRBJ1-3,TRBV5-1,NA,NA,TGCGCCAGCAGGGAGACTCAAAGCTCTGGAAACACCATATATTTT,CASRETQSSGNTIYF
TRBJ2-1,TRBV7-3,NA,NA,TGTGCCAGCAGCTTAATGTCGGGGCCCAACAATGAGCAGTTCTTC,CASSLMSGPNNEQFF
TRBJ2-5,TRBV6-5,TRBD1,NA,TGTGCCAGCAGACGGACAGGGAAAGAGACCCAGTACTTC,CASRRTGKETQYF
TRBJ1-2,TRBV11-2,NA,NA,TGTGCCAGCAGTCAGAATCCGGGACCCGCCTATGGCTACACCTTC,CASSQNPGPAYGYTF
TRBJ2-5,TRBV4-1,NA,NA,TGCGCCAGCAGCCAAGATCATGCAGCAGAGACCCAGTACTTC,CASSQDHAAETQYF
TRBJ2-3,TRBV18,NA,NA,TGTGCCAGCTCACCACCGGAGTCCCCAGATACGCAGTATTTT,CASSPPESPDTQYF
TRBJ2-2,TRBV5-1,TRBD1,once,TGCGCCAGCTTAGACAGGGTGAACACCGGGGAGCTGTTTTTT,CASLDRVNTGELFF
TRBJ2-1,TRBV5-1,TRBD1,NA,TGCGCCAGCAGCCGCGCTTCCGGGACAGGGCGCCTCAATGAGCAGTTCTTC,CASSRASGTGRLNEQFF
TRBJ2-3,TRBV11-3,NA,NA,TGTGCCAGCACCCCACCAGGGGAATCCGATACGCAGTATTTT,CASTPPGESDTQYF
TRBJ2-3,TRBV29-1,NA,NA,TGCAGCGTCCTAAAGATTATAGACCCTACGCAGTATTTT,CSVLKIIDPTQYF
TRBJ2-1,TRBV30,NA,NA,TGTGCCTGGAGTGTACAGGGTATCGGCGAGCAGTTCTTC,CAWSVQGIGEQFF
TRBJ2-2,TRBV7-8,NA,NA,TGTGCCAGCAGCTTAGTGAGGCAACGGGGCACCGGGGAGCTGTTTTTT,CASSLVRQRGTGELFF
TRBJ2-1,TRBV7-3,NA,NA,TGTGCCAGCAGCTTAAACACAGGCTCCTACAATGAGCAGTTCTTC,CASSLNTGSYNEQFF
TRBJ2-3,TRBV6-2/TRBV6-3,NA,NA,TGTGCCAGCAGTTACGCCAGCACAGATACGCAGTATTTT,CASSYASTDTQYF
TRBJ1-2,TRBV11-3,NA,NA,TGTGCCAGCAGCTCTCTGGGGGGCTCCGGCTACACCTTC,CASSSLGGSGYTF
TRBJ1-1,TRBV6-6,NA,NA,TGTGCCGCTCGTTGGGACCCGAACACTGAAGCTTTCTTT,CAARWDPNTEAFF
TRBJ2-3,TRBV6-5,NA,NA,TGTGCCAGCAAAAACAGTTTGGGCACAGATACGCAGTATTTT,CASKNSLGTDTQYF
TRBJ2-4,TRBV5-1,NA,NA,TGCGCCAGCAGCTTGGGGGAATCCCCGAAAAACATTCAGTACTTC,CASSLGESPKNIQYF
TRBJ1-1,TRBV7-3,TRBD1,NA,TGTGCCAGCAGCCGACAGGGGCACACTGAAGCTTTCTTT,CASSRQGHTEAFF
TRBJ2-7,TRBV14,NA,NA,TGTGCCAGCAGCCAATCAATACCGACCGCGAAGTACTTC,CASSQSIPTAKYF
TRBJ1-1,TRBV10-3,NA,NA,TGTGCCACCAGAAACACTGAAGCTTTCTTT,CATRNTEAFF
TRBJ2-7,TRBV27,TRBD1,NA,TGTGCCAGCAGTTTAACCCCGACAGGGGGCGGCTACGAGCAGTACTTC,CASSLTPTGGGYEQYF
TRBJ1-1,TRBV30,NA,NA,TGTGCCTGGAGTCAAGGGGGGACTGAAGCTTTCTTT,CAWSQGGTEAFF
TRBJ1-6,TRBV5-4,TRBD1,NA,TGTGCCAGCAGCTTGAATCCGGGACAGACTAATTCACCCCTCCACTTT,CASSLNPGQTNSPLHF
TRBJ2-3,TRBV29-1,NA,NA,TGCAGCGTTGGGGGGGGCCAGAGAAGCACAGATACGCAGTATTTT,CSVGGGQRSTDTQYF
TRBJ2-2,TRBV4-1,NA,NA,TGCGCCAGCAGCCAAATTGACAGCTTAGAGAACACCGGGGAGCTGTTTTTT,CASSQIDSLENTGELFF
TRBJ2-4,TRBV20-1,NA,NA,TGCAGTGCTAGAGGGTTAGGGAAGGGGTACTTC,CSARGLGKGYF
TRBJ1-3,TRBV30,NA,once,TGTGCCTGGAGCCTGGACAGATCCTTCTCTGGAAACACCATATATTTT,CAWSLDRSFSGNTIYF
TRBJ2-2,TRBV7-9,NA,NA,TGTGCCAGCAGCTTAGCGCGGGGGCTCACCGGGGAGCTGTTTTTT,CASSLARGLTGELFF
TRBJ1-1,TRBV19,NA,NA,TGTGCCAGTAGTAAAAAACAGGGGAACACTGAAGCTTTCTTT,CASSKKQGNTEAFF
TRBJ2-3,TRBV24-1,NA,NA,TGTGCCACCAGTGATTTGAACACCTTGAATACGCAGTATTTT,CATSDLNTLNTQYF
TRBJ1-6,TRBV19,NA,NA,TGTGCCAGTCAGGGGTCCTATAATTCACCCCTCCACTTT,CASQGSYNSPLHF
TRBJ1-6,TRBV11-3,NA,NA,TGTGCCAGCAGCTTATTCGGAAATTCACCCCTCCACTTT,CASSLFGNSPLHF
TRBJ1-1,TRBV5-1,NA,NA,TGCGCCAGCAGCTTGGAAGGATCGGGCACTGAAGCTTTCTTT,CASSLEGSGTEAFF
TRBJ1-1,TRBV3-1/TRBV3-2,NA,NA,TGTGCCAGCAGCCAAGATCTCAGAGGTGACACTGAAGCTTTCTTT,CASSQDLRGDTEAFF
TRBJ2-3,TRBV10-3,TRBD1,NA,TGTGCCACTGGACAGGGAACAGATACGCAGTATTTT,CATGQGTDTQYF
TRBJ2-3,TRBV6-5,NA,NA,TGTGCCAGCAGATGGTCCACTAGCACAGATACGCAGTATTTT,CASRWSTSTDTQYF
TRBJ1-1,TRBV5-4,NA,NA,TGTGCCAGCAGCGGGGATCCCGACACTGAAGCTTTCTTT,CASSGDPDTEAFF
TRBJ1-2,TRBV9,NA,NA,TGTGCCAGCAGCGTAGATCCAAACCCGAACTATGGCTACACCTTC,CASSVDPNPNYGYTF
TRBJ2-3,TRBV5-1,NA,NA,TGCGCCAGCAGCCTACCCTTATCCGGGGGCACAGATACGCAGTATTTT,CASSLPLSGGTDTQYF
TRBJ2-3,TRBV5-1,NA,NA,TGCGCCAGCAGCCCCTACACAGATACGCAGTATTTT,CASSPYTDTQYF
TRBJ2-3,TRBV7-9,TRBD2,NA,TGTGCCAGCAGCCTCTTAGCGGGGGGGCTTACAGATACGCAGTATTTT,CASSLLAGGLTDTQYF
TRBJ1-2,TRBV7-9,NA,NA,TGTGCCAGCAGCCCCGGGGAGGCCGGCTACACCTTC,CASSPGEAGYTF
TRBJ1-1,TRBV30,NA,NA,TGTGCCTGGAGTTCTGGCACGAACACTGAAGCTTTCTTT,CAWSSGTNTEAFF
TRBJ1-2,TRBV29-1,TRBD1,NA,TGCAGCGTACGCGGGGACAGCTATGGCTACACCTTC,CSVRGDSYGYTF
TRBJ1-2,TRBV18,TRBD1,NA,TGTGCCAGCTCAGGACAGGGGAATAATGGCTACACCTTC,CASSGQGNNGYTF
TRBJ1-2,TRBV12-3/TRBV12-4,NA,NA,TGTGCCAGCAGTCCAAGTAACTATGGCTACACCTTC,CASSPSNYGYTF
TRBJ2-3,TRBV12-5,NA,NA,TGTGCTAGTGGTTTGTCAGATACGCAGTATTTT,CASGLSDTQYF